These 15 T cell receptor beta chains were sequenced from one sample in a study of tumor-infiltrating lymphocytes in oesophageal squamous cell carcinoma. TCRdb reprocessed the PCR reads with MiXCR, giving one entry per CDR3 protein. Of around 20,000 distinct CDR3 sequences in the sample, under 45% were seen once. Sequencing was done on a sample of esophageal tumor tissue. These receptors came from a male donor with esophageal squamous cell carcinoma.

Details on this clonotype: A read error is likely, as this CDR3 ends without the conserved phenylalanine or tryptophan. The DNA is left out, because the CDR3 cannot be placed on it with certainty; the CDR3 is given as TCRdb lists it. The chain joins TRBV7-6 to TRBJ2-7; the table's D call, TRBD1, was not checked against the DNA. The CDR3 has 19 residues if both end residues are counted. The V gene's germline CDR1 is SGHVS and CDR2 FNYEAQ. CDR3: CASSNIITGDFNYGYTFGS.

CDR3 DNA sequence: TGTGCCATCAGTGAGGGTGGCGAGCAGTACTTC. It translates to CAISEGGEQYF. The chain has TRBV10-3 and TRBJ2-7; D is undetermined. V lost 2 bases to trimming and J lost 6 bases, with 5 bases between them. The germline V gene has CDR1 ENHRY and CDR2 SYGVKD. The CDR3 has 11 residues.

This clonotype has ten or more counts. The chain employs TRBV5-5 and TRBJ2-5; 8 bases fit TRBD1. Germline values: CDR1 SGHKS, CDR2 YYEKEE (reference sequence). V gave up 0 bases and J gave up 5 bases; unmatched junction bases: 6. This CDR3 is built from 15 residues. This chain's CDR3 is CASSLAAGGAETQYF. The CDR3 DNA is TGTGCCAGCAGCTTGGCCGCAGGGGGCGCGGAGACCCAGTACTTC.

V gene TRBV7-3 combines with J gene TRBJ2-4, with TRBD2 matching 11 bases. The J call may be wrong; the DNA end is better matched by TRBJ2-7. Germline loops: CDR1 SGHTA, CDR2 FQGTGA. There are 14 residues in the CDR3. The CDR3 is CASSSGLAAYEQYF. The CDR3 region has the DNA TGTGCCAGCAGCTCGGGACTAGCGGCCTACGAGCAGTACTTC.

This clonotype was detected many times. The J gene is TRBJ2-5, the V gene TRBV6-1; unclear D gene. Germline V CDR1 and CDR2: MNHNS, SASEGT. The CDR3 runs 13 residues. Trimming cost V 2 bases and J 7 bases, with 11 bases left between them. Here the CDR3 DNA reads TGTGCCAGCAGTGAACAGGCTGCCGGGACCCAGTACTTC. It codes for CASSEQAAGTQYF.

This clonotype is medium-sized by share. The CDR3 is CASSLERERPPETQYF. The CDR3 DNA reads TGTGCCAGCAGCTTAGAGAGGGAACGTCCTCCAGAGACCCAGTACTTC. V and J are TRBV7-9 and TRBJ2-5, with D perhaps TRBD2 (5 bases). Trimming pared 1 base from V and 4 bases from J, leaving 16 bases between. From germline, CDR1 is SEHNR and CDR2 FQNEAQ (reference sequence). The CDR3 has 16 amino acids.

As concerns this clonotype: Here the CDR3 omits its conserved ending phenylalanine or tryptophan, so a read error is the likely source. No DNA is shown, since the ends of the CDR3 on it are uncertain; the CDR3 is the one TCRdb lists. V and J are TRBV12-3 or TRBV12-4 and TRBJ2-7; the tabulated D call, TRBD2, remains unverified against the DNA. The CDR3 region is 17 residues in length, termini included. The CDR3 loop reads CASSPQGGVNYGYTFGS.

This clonotype was seen a few times. Its ends do not fully match the called genes, so a read error is possible. V is TRBV7-6 and J is TRBJ2-1; D is unresolved. The tail of the sequence fits TRBJ2-5 better, so the J call may be wrong. Germline CDR1 reads SGHVS; CDR2 reads FNYEAQ. The CDR3 contains 13 residues. CDR3 nucleotides: TGTGCTAGCAGCCAGGACGGACAAGAGACCCAGTACTTC. As protein: CASSQDGQETQYF.

This chain connects TRBV2 to TRBJ1-2; D is unresolved. The germline gives CDR1 SNHLY, CDR2 FYNNEI. V shed 7 bases and J shed 4 bases, with 10 bases lying between them. The CDR3 contains 12 residues. The CDR3 coding sequence is TGTGCCAGCAAGGTTTCGGGCTATGGCTACACCTTC. This encodes CASKVSGYGYTF.

This chain joins TRBV28 and TRBJ1-1; tentative D call: TRBD1 (5 bases). Per the germline V gene, CDR1 is MDHEN and CDR2 is SYDVKM. Trimming shortened V by 5 bases and J by 6 bases, and 13 bases separated the two germline ends. This CDR3 is built from 13 residues. CDR3 sequence reads: CASSTPQGSEAFF. CDR3 sequence (DNA): TGTGCCAGCAGTACCCCCCAGGGATCTGAAGCTTTCTTT.

This clonotype is a singleton in its sample. This may be a read error: a much more frequent sequence differs by one nucleotide. V gene TRBV11-2 combines with J gene TRBJ2-6; 9 bases are a match to TRBD1. Judging by the DNA end, TRBJ2-1 fits better; the J call may be wrong. The germline gives CDR1 SGHAT, CDR2 FQNNGV. The CDR3 loop spans 14 amino acids. The CDR3 spells CASSSGTGNYEQFF. Written as DNA, the CDR3 is TGTGCCAGCAGCTCCGGGACAGGGAATTACGAGCAGTTCTTC.

Details on this clonotype: This clone may be a read error of a much larger clone one base away. The chain recombines TRBV28 with TRBJ1-4; unclear D gene. CDR3 size: 12 residues. From germline, CDR1 is MDHEN and CDR2 SYDVKM. Trimming took 3 bases from V and 16 from J, leaving 15 bases between them. The CDR3 sequence is CASSFRADTQFF. CDR3 DNA: TGTGCCAGCAGTTTTCGCGCAGATACGCAGTTTTTT. Looking up the rest from reference TRBV28 and TRBJ1-4 gives the full variable domain: DVKVTQSSRYLVKRTGEKVFLECVQDMDHENMFWYRQDPGLGLRLIYFSYDVKMKEKGDIPEGYSVSREKKERFSLILESASTNQTSMYLCASSFRADTQFFGSGTQLSVL.

This clonotype has more than one count but fewer than ten. This chain links TRBV7-6 with TRBJ2-5; 12 bases fit TRBD2. The J call could be wrong; TRBJ2-1 is a better fit for the DNA end. This CDR3 comprises 18 residues. From germline, CDR1 is SGHVS and CDR2 FNYEAQ. For the CDR3, the DNA is TGTGCCAGCAGCTTAACGCGGCCTAGCGGGAGGGCCGGGAATGAGCAGTTCTTC. This encodes CASSLTRPSGRAGNEQFF.

This clonotype was seen repeatedly, ten times or more. The J gene is TRBJ1-4, the V gene TRBV25-1; no firm D call. The CDR3 spans 12 residues. Germline values: CDR1 MGHDK, CDR2 SYGVNS. With 0 bases removed from V and 13 bases from J, the gap between germline ends came to 9 bases. In DNA, the CDR3 is TGTGCCAGCAGTGAATACAGGATCATACTGTTTTTT. Its translation: CASSEYRIILFF.

The chain has TRBV2 and TRBJ2-3, with D maybe TRBD2 (5 bases). CDR1 is SNHLY, CDR2 FYNNEI, per germline. V lost 0 bases, J lost 1 base, and 8 bases lay in between. This CDR3 spans 15 amino acids. CDR3 region: CASSEAGGGTDTQYF. Written as DNA, the CDR3 is TGTGCCAGCAGTGAAGCTGGAGGTGGCACAGATACGCAGTATTTT.